Sequencing of this TCR beta chain was carried out in a study of OX40 agonist ivuxolimab in advanced cancers. Whole-study context: Patients achieving partial responses numbered three: one hepatocellular carcinoma case and two cutaneous melanoma cases.

Study-wide results and limits: No determination was made of the antigen specificity of the expanded peripheral T cells.

Trimming stripped 4 bases from V and 7 bases from J, with 18 bases between. The CDR3 sequence is 15 residues long. Germline lookup yields CDR1 SGDLS and CDR2 YYNGEE. TCRdb's table, derived via immunoSEQ multiplex PCR, lists solely in-frame clones and lacks some. The sample yields tens of thousands of clones, about nine tenths seen once. Turning to this clone: Its specificity is unknown.

The material sequenced was CD4+ or CD8+ T cells sorted from blood, taken in a trial of the OX40 agonist ivuxolimab. V usage is TRBV9 and J usage is TRBJ2-1, with D maybe TRBD2 (6 bases). This sequence originates from an adult with an advanced solid tumor such as melanoma, head and neck, liver or kidney cancer. The CDR3 reads CASSLTPGRGNEQFF. CDR3 sequence (DNA): TGTGCCAGCAGCCTCACCCCCGGGAGAGGGAATGAGCAGTTCTTC.